Below, one T cell receptor beta chain is given with its context. This clone is medium-sized (0.01 to 0.1%) in terms of sample share. Its antigen is still unknown. Per-base quality was not reported, and no clone a single base away is much larger than it. TCR beta chain CDR3 regions were immunosequenced using the ImmunoSEQ Assay (Adaptive Biotechnologies). Per the original workflow: TCRB rearrangements, read counts, read proportions and gene usage were exported through the ImmunoSEQ Analyzer platform. T-cell clonality was calculated from productive rearrangements as 1 minus Pielou's evenness. In the clonal space homeostasis analysis, clonotypes were grouped as rare, small, medium, large or hyperexpanded (0.01 to 1 of the repertoire). TCR productive clonality was compared across immune clusters C1, C2 and C3 using the Wilcoxon rank sum test. TCRdb mirrors the immuneACCESS table, restricted to in-frame sequences. Some clones are absent from its copies; in checked studies, under half trace to an unresolved V gene, and the reason for the others is unknown. Clone size and V and J calls were adopted from that table, with D and trimming inferred from the DNA. The sample contains roughly 10,000 clones, around 71% of them found a single time. The ten biggest clones cover roughly 18% of the sample.

The tumors sampled were post-treatment primary, local recurrence and metastasis specimens taken from patients with a poor prognosis. The data derive from a study of the immune and genomic landscape of osteosarcoma (dated by TCRdb to the early 2020s). Broadly, across the study: The overall cohort included fewer than 50 pediatric and adult patients with high-grade osteosarcoma, and the median age at diagnosis was roughly 25 years (range roughly 5-81). Poor-risk disease was overrepresented in the cohort, as 73% of patients had an unfavorable pathologic response to standard therapy and 67% were deceased. Patients in the overall cohort were roughly 60% male, and approximately 80% presented with localized disease at diagnosis. To define immunogenic potential, the study profiled osteosarcoma specimens using whole genome, RNA and T-cell receptor sequencing, along with immunohistochemistry and reverse phase protein arrays. TCR sequencing results were integrated with transcriptome, protein array and immunostaining data to characterize the osteosarcoma immunogenomic landscape. An explanation for the limited clinical activity of immune checkpoint inhibitors in osteosarcoma was sought in the study. Each of a few patients provided two samples from the same tumor site. Results the study describes overall, beyond this receptor: Matched blood was collected from only a couple of patients, alongside the frozen tumor specimens. In five cases, the repertoire was dominated by a single hyperexpanded clone, and fewer than 100 T-cell clonotypes were detected in all five cases. Higher TCR productive clonality was observed in the immune-hot C3 cluster than in the cold C1 cluster, although TCR productive clonality remained low overall. Sample size was not determined by any statistical method, because osteosarcoma is rare and every possible sample was collected. Rather than matched normal tissue, external data from normal skin and healthy peripheral blood provided the clonality benchmarks. Overall, productive TCR clonality was low, with a mean of 0.09 and a maximum of 0.3, which suggests limited clonal expansion of T cells.

The CDR3 numbers 15 residues from cysteine through phenylalanine. Only CDR3 DNA remains: 45 bases, in frame from the first base. CDR1 and CDR2 were assigned from the germline V gene (reference sequence) as MNHEY and SMNVEV. V is cut back by 2 bases and J by 1 base, with 4 bases in the junction unmatched. The sequenced sample was osteosarcoma tumor tissue from the lung. The receptor was derived from a human donor with osteosarcoma. The rearrangement combines TRBV27 with TRBJ1-2; 7 bases in between match TRBD1. The sequenced DNA: TGTGCCAGCAGTTTAGCCCGGGACAGTAACTATGGCTACACCTTC. Protein translation: CASSLARDSNYGYTF.